This TCR beta chain emerged from a study of T-cell memory formation after mild COVID-19 (dated by TCRdb to the early 2020s). In the study overall: TCR sequence clusters from the two donors were found to be largely donor specific. In a couple of donors, T-cell clones that expanded and contracted after mild COVID-19 were tracked by sequencing TCRalpha and TCRbeta repertoires over time. Two young, previously healthy adult volunteers made up the cohort, one male and one female. General conclusions and limits of the study: SARS-CoV-2 specificity was not confirmed for the second-wave clones peaking on day 37. The detection of some responding clones in pre-infection memory suggests that pre-existing cross-reactive memory T cells joined the SARS-CoV-2 response. Only a couple of mild cases were covered by the study, and larger cohorts that include severe cases with pre-infection samples were considered necessary. Clones contracting from day 15 to 85 had balanced CD4/CD8 phenotypes, while a second wave expanding from day 15 to 37 was biased towards CD4+. Contracting CD4+ clones were located mainly in the CM and EM memory subsets, whereas CD8+ clones were found to be enriched in EMRA.

From cysteine to phenylalanine, the CDR3 is 13 amino acids long. The CDR3 DNA has 39 bases and is translated from base 1. CDR1 and CDR2 (LGHDT, YNNKEL) derive from the germline V gene (reference sequence). V drops 4 bases and J drops 3 bases, leaving 6 bases in between. The run used an Illumina NovaSeq 6000. cDNA libraries for TCRalpha and TCRbeta were prepared by 5'RACE using constant-segment primers, with sample barcodes and unique molecular identifiers added. RNA was extracted from every sample with Trizol reagent. Libraries were amplified in two PCR steps, with a second sample barcode and Illumina TruSeq adapters added in the second step. The libraries were sequenced on an Illumina NovaSeq using 2 x 150 bp paired-end reads. Under the source paper's analysis protocol: With migec v1.2.7, reads were demultiplexed and then collapsed into UMI-guided consensus sequences. Using mixcr v2.1.11, UMI consensuses were aligned to TRA and TRB V and J templates and then assembled into clonotypes. A clonotype was counted as expanded or contracted only if both edgeR and NoisET called the change significant, with noise models trained on biological replicates. For edgeR calls, a false discovery rate-adjusted p below 0.01 and a log2 fold-change threshold of 1 were applied. As an exploratory analysis of dynamics, max-normalized trajectories of the 1000 most abundant clonotypes were examined by PCA with hierarchical clustering. Separately sequenced CD4+ and CD8+ repertoires were used to assign the CD4 or CD8 phenotype of responding clones. TCRdb trimmed public reads at Q25 via fastp, called clones via MiXCR and kept in-frame beta chains. Rows are combined by CDR3 protein, so each entry shows the most common genes and DNA. Clone size and V and J calls follow TCRdb, not the original study. The table for this sample lists fewer than 40,000 distinct CDR3 sequences; 7.7% of them were counted only once. Approximately 29% of the sample is taken by the ten largest.

Ficoll-Paque density gradient centrifugation was used to isolate PBMCs. This clonotype was observed at least ten times. Its antigen is unknown. No much larger clone is present one base from it, and per-base qualities are unavailable. The sequence is built from TRBV3-1 and TRBJ2-2; no D gene call is confident. This sequence originates from a young man who had mild COVID-19 (a few samples of this study predate the infection). The sample titles of this study are shuffled in the database, so cell type and time point are left out; the donor was told from shared clones. The sample was PBMCs or a T cell subset sorted from them (not recorded which). The encoded CDR3 is CASSPPHTGELFF. The nucleotides are TGTGCCAGCAGCCCCCCCCACACCGGGGAGCTGTTTTTT.